This passage covers 20 T cell receptor beta chains from one sample sequenced in a study of OX40 agonist ivuxolimab in advanced cancers. The table came from immunoSEQ multiplex PCR; TCRdb's copy has only in-frame clones and leaves some out. The repertoire includes some 40,000 clones, approximately 91% of them detected once, and 25% to 35% sits in the top ten. This specimen was CD4+ or CD8+ T cells sorted from blood, taken in a trial of the OX40 agonist ivuxolimab. These receptor sequences come from an adult with an advanced solid tumor such as melanoma, head and neck, liver or kidney cancer.

The gene calls are TRBV19 and TRBJ1-5; no clear D. Germline CDR1 and CDR2: LNHDA and SQIVND (reference sequence). This CDR3 has 16 amino acids. V was trimmed by 1 base and J by 1 base, leaving 11 bases between them. CDR3 in DNA: TGTGCCAGTAGTATAGTGAGAGTTCCCAGCAATCAGCCCCAGCATTTT. This translates into CASSIVRVPSNQPQHF.

The chain joins TRBV19 to TRBJ2-1, with D maybe TRBD2 (6 bases). The CDR3 runs 16 residues. CDR1 and CDR2 (germline): LNHDA, SQIVND (reference sequence). Trimming stripped 1 base from V and 2 bases from J, with 12 bases between. CDR3 protein: CASSIAGTSPYNEQFF. The CDR3 bases are TGTGCCAGTAGTATAGCCGGGACTTCCCCCTACAATGAGCAGTTCTTC.

This chain connects TRBV5-8 to TRBJ1-1; D unclear. In germline, CDR1 is SGHTS, CDR2 YDEGEE. CDR3 length: 13 amino acids. The V end was cut by 0 bases, the J end by 1 base, with 4 bases between. DNA for the CDR3: TGTGCCAGCAGCTTGGGGCCGAACACTGAAGCTTTCTTT. As protein: CASSLGPNTEAFF.

For the CDR3, the DNA is TGTGCCAGCAGCTTAGGACAGGGGCATAATTCACCCCTCCACTTT. Its translation: CASSLGQGHNSPLHF. The V gene is TRBV13, the J gene TRBJ1-6; 7 nucleotides align to TRBD1. In germline, CDR1 is PRHDT, CDR2 FYEKMQ (reference sequence). J gave up 5 bases and V 0 bases, and 1 base lay outside the gene matches. CDR3 length: 15 amino acids.

The V gene is TRBV11-2, the J gene TRBJ2-7; TRBD2 matches 8 bases. In germline, CDR1 is SGHAT, CDR2 FQNNGV. The CDR3 has 15 residues. Trimming removed 5 bases from V and 4 bases from J; junction bases left unmatched: 10. The CDR3 coding sequence is TGTGCCAGCAGCGCCCAAGCGGGAGTGTCGTACGAGCAGTACTTC. Protein: CASSAQAGVSYEQYF.

The J gene is TRBJ2-7, the V gene TRBV7-8; D not resolved. The CDR3 contains 14 residues. V was cut by 2 bases and J by 1 base, with 9 bases left in between. CDR1 is SGHVS, CDR2 FQNEAQ, per germline. The CDR3 spells CASSLLGLSYEQYF. As DNA, the CDR3 is TGTGCCAGCAGCTTATTGGGATTGTCCTACGAGCAGTACTTC.

The chain combines TRBV6-5 with TRBJ2-7; 7 nucleotides line up with TRBD2. Germline CDR1 MNHEY, CDR2 SVGAGI. This CDR3 region has 14 residues. After removal of 7 bases from V and 3 bases from J, the junction contained 9 bases not matched to a gene. The CDR3 DNA is TGTGCCAGCACGCGGCGGCTAGCGGACTACGAGCAGTACTTC. Translation: CASTRRLADYEQYF.

This chain uses TRBV13 with TRBJ2-1, with 10 bases fitting TRBD2. V shed 4 bases and J 2 bases; nucleotides not matched to a gene: 5. Germline-derived CDR1 and CDR2 are PRHDT and FYEKMQ (reference sequence). The CDR3 has 16 residues. CDR3: CASSSSGTSAYNEQFF. CDR3 nucleotides: TGTGCCAGCAGCTCCTCCGGGACTAGCGCCTACAATGAGCAGTTCTTC.

V and J are TRBV27 and TRBJ2-3; 8 bases line up with TRBD2. J gave up 5 bases and V 6 bases, and 7 bases lay outside the gene matches. The CDR3 runs 14 residues. Germline lookup yields CDR1 MNHEY and CDR2 SMNVEV (reference sequence). The CDR3 nucleotides are TGTGCCAGCAGACGGGGGCTAGCGGGAGATACGCAGTATTTT. Its protein product is CASRRGLAGDTQYF.

This clone was detected only a few times. V is TRBV5-6 and J is TRBJ2-6; D may be TRBD1 (5 bases). The CDR3 has 17 amino acids. Between the trimmed V and J ends, which lost 0 bases and 0 bases, there was a span of 10 bases. CDR1 is SGHDT and CDR2 is YYEEEE in the germline V gene. In DNA, the CDR3 is TGTGCCAGCAGCTTGGAAGGGGTCAGCTCTGGGGCCAACGTCCTGACTTTC. Protein sequence: CASSLEGVSSGANVLTF.

The chain couples TRBV6-5 to TRBJ2-7; 7 bases match TRBD2. Germline trimming cut 5 bases from V and 5 bases from J; bases unmatched to any gene: 9. This CDR3 region has 14 residues. In germline, CDR1 is MNHEY, CDR2 SVGAGI. The CDR3 bases are TGTGCCAGCAGTGTTCCAGGCCGGGGGGACGAGCAGTACTTC. Translation gives CASSVPGRGDEQYF.

V gene TRBV19 combines with J gene TRBJ1-1, with 8 bases aligning to TRBD1. Germline lookup yields CDR1 LNHDA and CDR2 SQIVND (reference sequence). There are 13 residues in the CDR3. V shed 5 bases, J shed 4 bases, and the junction held 3 bases outside the gene matches. The CDR3 nucleotides are TGTGCCAGTAGTCACAGGGGGGTCACTGAAGCTTTCTTT. Protein product: CASSHRGVTEAFF.

This clone has a single count. V is TRBV9 and J is TRBJ2-3; the D call may be TRBD1 or TRBD2 (5 bases each). The CDR3 is 15 amino acids. Germline CDR1 SGDLS, CDR2 YYNGEE. Trimming stripped 6 bases from V and 3 bases from J, with 17 bases between. CDR3 nucleotides: TGTGCCAGCACTCCCGGGGATAGGGGTACAGATACGCAGTATTTT. It encodes CASTPGDRGTDTQYF.

The chain is built from TRBV5-6 and TRBJ2-4; D unclear. CDR1 is SGHDT and CDR2 is YYEEEE in the germline V gene. This CDR3 is built from 14 residues. Trimming left V 0 bases short and J 0 bases short, with 4 bases between. CDR3 loop: CASSLGLAKNIQYF. In DNA form, the CDR3 reads TGTGCCAGCAGCTTGGGGCTAGCCAAAAACATTCAGTACTTC.

The CDR3 spells CASSIALDGNYGYTF. The CDR3 region has the DNA TGTGCCAGTAGTATTGCCCTCGACGGTAACTATGGCTACACCTTC. This chain joins TRBV19 and TRBJ1-2, with D unclear. Trimming shortened V by 3 bases and J by 1 base, and 12 bases separated the two germline ends. CDR3 length equals 15 residues. Germline-derived CDR1 and CDR2 are LNHDA and SQIVND (reference sequence). The full variable domain, its missing parts supplied by reference TRBV19 and TRBJ1-2, is DGGITQSPKYLFRKEGQNVTLSCEQNLNHDAMYWYRQDPGQGLRLIYYSQIVNDFQKGDIAEGYSVSREKKESFPLTVTSAQKNPTAFYLCASSIALDGNYGYTFGSGTRLTVV.

V gene TRBV27 combines with J gene TRBJ2-1; D gene uncertain. Germline assignment: CDR1 MNHEY and CDR2 SMNVEV (reference sequence). V was cut by 3 bases and J by 7 bases, with 19 bases left in between. CDR3 length: 16 amino acids. In DNA, the CDR3 is TGTGCCAGCAGTTTTCAGAGGCTAGACCTAATTAATGAGCAGTTCTTC. This codes for CASSFQRLDLINEQFF.

The rearrangement joins TRBV9 to TRBJ2-7; 7 positions agree with TRBD1. CDR3 size: 14 residues. Per germline, CDR1 SGDLS and CDR2 YYNGEE. The V gene end was trimmed by 3 bases and the J gene end by 0 bases; junction bases not matched to a gene: 3. CDR3 in DNA: TGTGCCAGCAGCGCCTGGGACAGCTCCTACGAGCAGTACTTC. This gives the protein CASSAWDSSYEQYF.

The CDR3 nucleotides read TGTGCCAGCAGTCGACTCCTCAGGGGGCGGTTATCTATGAACACTGAAGCTTTCTTT. Its translation: CASSRLLRGRLSMNTEAFF. This chain uses TRBV7-9 with TRBJ1-1, with TRBD1 identical over 8 bases. The length of the CDR3 is 19 residues. CDR1 SEHNR and CDR2 FQNEAQ come from the germline V gene (reference sequence). After removal of 6 bases from V and 0 bases from J, the junction contained 18 bases not matched to a gene.

The chain has TRBV4-1 and TRBJ2-7, with 12 positions matching TRBD2. With V trimmed by 3 bases and J by 1 base, 1 base remained unmatched. The CDR3 is made up of 15 amino acids. From germline, CDR1 is MGHRA and CDR2 YSYEKL. CDR3 nucleotide sequence: TGCGCCAGCAGCCAGACTAGCGGGAGTTCCTACGAGCAGTACTTC. Its protein product is CASSQTSGSSYEQYF.

For the CDR3, the DNA is TGTGCCAGCAGTACGGGACTAGCGGGAGTCCATGAGCAGTTCTTC. This sequence encodes CASSTGLAGVHEQFF. V and J are TRBV6-1 and TRBJ2-1; 14 nucleotides line up with TRBD2. The CDR3 totals 15 residues. V lost 5 bases to trimming and J lost 8 bases; unmatched junction nucleotides: 5. Germline V gene lookup returns CDR1 MNHNS and CDR2 SASEGT.